A single sample gave rise to the 31 T cell receptor beta chains below, sequenced in a study of blood T cell repertoires in COVID-19. The repertoire was sequenced with immunoSEQ multiplex PCR; TCRdb's copy has only in-frame clones and lacks some. This sample has some 200,000 clones, with over 75% found just once. Sequenced sample: PBMCs or T cells enriched from blood (not recorded which). The receptor set was obtained from a woman aged 40 to 55 with acute COVID-19.

The chain uses TRBV6-4 and TRBJ1-2; a weak D match, TRBD1 (6 bases). Trimming cost V 6 bases and J 2 bases, with 13 bases left between them. CDR1 is MRHNA, CDR2 SNTAGT, per germline. CDR3 size: 14 residues. The CDR3 reads CASRPSGTNYGYTF. CDR3 sequence (DNA): TGTGCCAGCAGGCCCTCCGGGACAAACTATGGCTACACCTTC.

The V and J genes are TRBV5-1 and TRBJ1-1; D possibly corresponds to TRBD1 (6 bases). Germline CDR1 and CDR2: SGHRS and YFSETQ. This CDR3 is 14 amino acids long. The V end was cut by 4 bases, the J end by 4 bases, with 14 bases between. The CDR3 region has the DNA TGCGCCAGCAGCATCACAGGGATTGGCACTGAAGCTTTCTTT. Translating it yields CASSITGIGTEAFF.

V gene TRBV10-3 combines with J gene TRBJ1-5; D gene unclear. Per germline, CDR1 ENHRY and CDR2 SYGVKD. The CDR3 is made up of 14 amino acids. V was pared by 10 bases and J by 6 bases, with 19 bases between. CDR3 sequence (DNA): TGTGCCACCAGGAATGGGCCTGAGGGTCAGCCCCAGCATTTT. It yields the protein CATRNGPEGQPQHF.

The chain links TRBV5-5 to TRBJ1-5; D might be TRBD1 (6 bases). The V gene's germline CDR1 is SGHKS and CDR2 YYEKEE (reference sequence). The ends were cut back, 4 bases at V and 15 bases at J, with 26 bases in the middle. The CDR3 has 15 residues. The CDR3 nucleotides read TGTGCCAGCAGCGCCCGACCCGAGGGGGGGGGAGTGTTGCATTTT. Protein product: CASSARPEGGGVLHF.

This sequence joins TRBV7-2 and TRBJ1-2; 7 bases align to TRBD1. This CDR3 is 17 amino acids long. The germline CDR1 and CDR2 sequences are SGHTA and FQGNSA. The V gene end was trimmed by 1 base and the J gene end by 4 bases; junction bases not matched to a gene: 12. The CDR3 region is CASSLGGRGEFGYGYTF. In DNA form, the CDR3 reads TGTGCCAGCAGCTTAGGTGGCAGGGGGGAGTTTGGCTATGGCTACACCTTC.

The V gene is TRBV4-1, the J gene TRBJ2-1, with D possibly TRBD2 on 5 matching bases. CDR3 length equals 17 residues. CDR1 is MGHRA, CDR2 YSYEKL, per germline. The V end lost 4 bases, the J end lost 0 bases, and 16 bases lay between the germline ends. The CDR3 loop reads CASSPSLLGSSYNEQFF. CDR3 nucleotides: TGCGCCAGCAGCCCGTCTTTGCTGGGGAGCTCCTACAATGAGCAGTTCTTC.

The CDR3 region is CAWRDRIYGYTF. In DNA form, the CDR3 reads TGTGCCTGGCGAGACAGGATCTATGGCTACACCTTC. The V call is TRBV30, the J call TRBJ1-2; D may be TRBD1 (6 bases). Germline V gives CDR1 GTSNPN, CDR2 SVGIG (reference sequence). This CDR3 is built from 12 residues. Trimming left V 5 bases short and J 4 bases short, with 11 bases between.

This clone has a count of ten or more. The rearrangement uses TRBV3-1 (or the pseudogene TRBV3-2) and TRBJ2-7, with D unclear. Trimming stripped 1 base from V and 7 bases from J, with 5 bases between. The CDR3 length is 11 residues. CDR1 and CDR2 from the germline V gene are LGHDT and YNNKEL (reference sequence). The CDR3 nucleotides are TGTGCCAGCAGCCAAGCGGGTGAGCAGTACTTC. This translates into CASSQAGEQYF.

For the CDR3, the DNA is TGTGCCTGGACGGCTAGCGCCTACAATGAGCAGTTCTTC. It yields the protein CAWTASAYNEQFF. V is TRBV30 and J is TRBJ2-1, with TRBD2 as a possible D gene (6 bases). The V end lost 4 bases, the J end lost 2 bases, and 9 bases lay between the germline ends. The germline V gene encodes CDR1 GTSNPN and CDR2 SVGIG (reference sequence). The CDR3 length is 13 residues.

The chain employs TRBV3-1 (or the pseudogene TRBV3-2) and TRBJ1-4; 7 nucleotides agree with TRBD1. The CDR3 has 14 amino acids. Germline V gene data show CDR1 as LGHDT and CDR2 as YNNKEL (reference sequence). Trimming cost V 6 bases and J 3 bases; bases outside gene matches: 4. The DNA for the CDR3 is TGTGCCAGCAGAGGGACAGCTCCTAATGAAAAACTGTTTTTT. Encoded protein: CASRGTAPNEKLFF.

The count of this clone is one. The chain has TRBV10-3 and TRBJ2-7, with a possible D match to TRBD2 (6 bases). CDR3 length: 12 residues. Between the trimmed V and J ends, which lost 8 bases and 4 bases, there was a span of 12 bases. Germline V gene data show CDR1 as ENHRY and CDR2 as SYGVKD. CDR3 sequence: CAIGDSGYEQYF. The CDR3 DNA is TGTGCCATCGGCGATAGCGGTTACGAGCAGTACTTC.

This clone was seen more than once but under ten times. The chain combines TRBV15 with TRBJ1-4; no clear D gene. CDR3 length: 16 amino acids. CDR1 and CDR2 from the germline V gene are LNHNV and YYDKDF (reference sequence). The V end lost 0 bases, the J end lost 0 bases, and 8 bases lay between the germline ends. The CDR3 region is CATSRDGGATNEKLFF. DNA for the CDR3: TGTGCCACCAGCAGAGATGGCGGGGCAACTAATGAAAAACTGTTTTTT.

The rearrangement links TRBV28 to TRBJ1-2; possible D gene TRBD1, 5 bases. This CDR3 is built from 13 residues. V was cut by 10 bases and J by 2 bases, with 14 bases left in between. From germline, CDR1 is MDHEN and CDR2 SYDVKM. For the CDR3, the DNA is TGTGCCAACCGCGACAGTTACAACTATGGCTACACCTTC. Protein product: CANRDSYNYGYTF.

The chain recombines TRBV15 with TRBJ1-2; 9 bases fit TRBD1. V shed 5 bases and J 6 bases; nucleotides not matched to a gene: 10. Germline loops: CDR1 LNHNV, CDR2 YYDKDF (reference sequence). This CDR3 is 15 amino acids long. This CDR3 is CATSRPGTGFHGYTF. In DNA, the CDR3 is TGTGCCACCAGCCGACCGGGGACAGGGTTCCATGGCTACACCTTC.

J is TRBJ1-3 and V is TRBV18; perhaps TRBD1 as D (6 bases). The germline V and J ends were trimmed by 6 bases and 2 bases, with 17 bases remaining between them. The CDR3 is 16 amino acids. Germline V gene lookup returns CDR1 KGHSH and CDR2 LQKENI. CDR3 in DNA: TGTGCCAGCTCTCAATTCCCACAGGGACCTGGAAACACCATATATTTT. This translates into CASSQFPQGPGNTIYF. The full variable domain, rest sourced from reference TRBV18 and TRBJ1-3, is NAGVMQNPRHLVRRRGQEARLRCSPMKGHSHVYWYRQLPEEGLKFMVYLQKENIIDESGMPKERFSAEFPKEGPSILRIQQVVRGDSAAYFCASSQFPQGPGNTIYFGEGSWLTVV.

This rearrangement joins TRBV12-5 to TRBJ1-2; D is unclear. The V and J ends lost 2 bases and 8 bases respectively, with 12 bases between them. The CDR3 contains 13 residues. Germline V lookup: CDR1 LGHNT, CDR2 FRNRAP. CDR3 residues: CASGLSRREGYTF. CDR3 nucleotides: TGTGCTAGTGGTTTGAGTCGACGGGAGGGCTACACCTTC.

V gene TRBV28 combines with J gene TRBJ1-4; D is uncertain. Germline V gene lookup returns CDR1 MDHEN and CDR2 SYDVKM. The V end lost 6 bases, the J end lost 3 bases, and 11 bases lay between the germline ends. The CDR3 consists of 14 residues. The CDR3 reads CASRYSRANEKLFF. CDR3 in DNA: TGTGCCAGCAGGTACTCGAGGGCTAATGAAAAACTGTTTTTT. Using reference TRBV28 and TRBJ1-4 for the parts outside the CDR3, the full variable domain is DVKVTQSSRYLVKRTGEKVFLECVQDMDHENMFWYRQDPGLGLRLIYFSYDVKMKEKGDIPEGYSVSREKKERFSLILESASTNQTSMYLCASRYSRANEKLFFGSGTQLSVL.

This clone has just a few counts. CDR3 loop: CASSQDRSGSPLHF. CDR3 in DNA: TGTGCCAGCAGCCAAGATCGCTCGGGGTCACCCCTCCACTTT. V usage is TRBV3-1 (or the pseudogene TRBV3-2) and J usage is TRBJ1-6, with D unresolved. Trimming took off 0 bases at V and 10 bases at J, with 10 bases between the two ends. In germline, CDR1 is LGHDT, CDR2 YNNKEL (reference sequence). CDR3 length equals 14 residues.

This clone was detected many times. The chain recombines TRBV18 with TRBJ1-2, with TRBD1 matching over 7 bases. The CDR3 length is 17 residues. J was trimmed by 0 bases and V by 2 bases; bases with no gene match: 9. Germline V gives CDR1 KGHSH, CDR2 LQKENI. This chain's CDR3 is CASSPLQGYDTNYGYTF. CDR3 coding DNA: TGTGCCAGCTCACCATTACAGGGGTACGACACTAACTATGGCTACACCTTC.

CDR3 nucleotides: TGTGCCAGTTCGGACAGGGCGAACACCGGGGAGCTGTTTTTT. Its translation: CASSDRANTGELFF. The chain uses TRBV11-3 and TRBJ2-2, with 8 positions matching TRBD1. CDR3 length: 14 residues. Germline CDR1 and CDR2: SGHNT and YENEEA. V trimming: 9 bases; J trimming: 0 bases; junction bases outside the gene matches: 3.

This clone was seen once. This rearrangement joins TRBV4-1 to TRBJ1-2, with TRBD1 identical over 7 bases. Germline values: CDR1 MGHRA, CDR2 YSYEKL. The length of the CDR3 is 16 residues. The junction had 6 bases not matched to a gene; V was cut back by 0 bases and J by 2 bases. The CDR3 DNA reads TGCGCCAGCAGCCAAGAAGAGGGGGCATGGAACTATGGCTACACCTTC. As protein: CASSQEEGAWNYGYTF.

The chain combines TRBV19 with TRBJ2-3; a possible D gene is TRBD2 (5 bases). Germline V CDR1 and CDR2: LNHDA, SQIVND (reference sequence). The CDR3 is 14 amino acids. Trimming stripped 3 bases from V and 2 bases from J, with 9 bases between. In DNA, the CDR3 is TGTGCCAGTAGTATGCCCGGGAACACAGATACGCAGTATTTT. Protein product: CASSMPGNTDTQYF.

The gene calls are TRBV5-5 and TRBJ1-2, with D perhaps matching TRBD1 (5 bases). The CDR3 runs 17 residues. Germline V gene data show CDR1 as SGHKS and CDR2 as YYEKEE (reference sequence). Trimming removed 4 bases at V and 4 bases at J, with 23 bases between. The CDR3: CASSTGSGEEMSYGYTF. The CDR3 coding sequence is TGTGCCAGCAGCACCGGGTCGGGGGAGGAGATGTCCTATGGCTACACCTTC.

The V gene is TRBV28, the J gene TRBJ2-1; the D gene is possibly TRBD1 (6 bases). Germline lookup yields CDR1 MDHEN and CDR2 SYDVKM. Trimming took 0 bases from V and 0 from J, leaving 6 bases between them. The CDR3 runs 15 residues. CDR3 bases: TGTGCCAGCAGTTTATGGGACAGCTCCTACAATGAGCAGTTCTTC. Protein: CASSLWDSSYNEQFF. Complete variable domain (other parts from reference TRBV28 and TRBJ2-1): DVKVTQSSRYLVKRTGEKVFLECVQDMDHENMFWYRQDPGLGLRLIYFSYDVKMKEKGDIPEGYSVSREKKERFSLILESASTNQTSMYLCASSLWDSSYNEQFFGPGTRLTVL.

The rearrangement uses TRBV2 and TRBJ2-5, with TRBD1 matching 8 bases. Germline values: CDR1 SNHLY, CDR2 FYNNEI. Unmatched junction bases numbered 8, after V lost 7 bases and J lost 4 bases. This CDR3 is built from 14 residues. CDR3 sequence: CASTDRVLVETQYF. The CDR3 DNA reads as TGTGCCAGCACGGACAGGGTCCTTGTAGAGACCCAGTACTTC.

The chain employs TRBV7-2 and TRBJ2-3, with 8 bases aligning to TRBD2. CDR1 and CDR2 from the germline V gene are SGHTA and FQGNSA. With V trimmed by 1 base and J by 3 bases, 12 bases remained unmatched. CDR3 length: 18 residues. The CDR3 DNA reads TGTGCCAGCAGCTTAGGCTGGGCTCGGCGGGAGGAGACAGATACGCAGTATTTT. The encoded protein is CASSLGWARREETDTQYF.

The V gene is TRBV2, the J gene TRBJ2-5; TRBD2 aligns across 10 bases. The CDR3 runs to 15 residues. V lost 4 bases and J lost 5; bases outside the gene matches: 7. Germline V CDR1 and CDR2: SNHLY, FYNNEI. Here the CDR3 reads CASSVPTSGSETQYF. The CDR3 nucleotides are TGTGCCAGCAGTGTCCCGACTAGCGGGTCGGAGACCCAGTACTTC.

This clone has only a few counts. V usage is TRBV6-5 and J usage is TRBJ2-1; no reliable D call. Per germline, CDR1 MNHEY and CDR2 SVGAGI. V gave up 7 bases and J gave up 5 bases, with 6 bases separating them. There are 11 residues in the CDR3. The CDR3, as DNA: TGTGCCAGCACTGTAAACAATGAGCAGTTCTTC. Its protein is CASTVNNEQFF.

The V gene is TRBV7-2, the J gene TRBJ2-1; TRBD2 matches at 10 bases. Looked up from germline, CDR1 is SGHTA and CDR2 is FQGNSA. The length of the CDR3 is 14 residues. V trimming: 0 bases; J trimming: 8 bases; junction bases outside the gene matches: 1. The CDR3, as DNA: TGTGCCAGCAGCTTAGCTAGCGGGAGGCATGAGCAGTTCTTC. Translation: CASSLASGRHEQFF.

The rearrangement uses TRBV5-1 and TRBJ1-6; D remains unclear. CDR3 length: 15 residues. V was cut by 0 bases and J by 10 bases, with 14 bases left in between. Germline CDR1 SGHRS, CDR2 YFSETQ. The CDR3 sequence is CASSLEFGQQSPLHF. The CDR3 region has the DNA TGCGCCAGCAGCTTGGAATTTGGTCAACAATCACCCCTCCACTTT.

This chain connects TRBV28 to TRBJ2-1, with 10 bases matching TRBD2. The germline V gene encodes CDR1 MDHEN and CDR2 SYDVKM. The CDR3 is 16 residues long. J was trimmed by 12 bases and V by 5 bases; bases with no gene match: 16. The CDR3 is CASSEITSGTLRGQFF. In nucleotides, the CDR3 is TGTGCCAGCAGTGAAATTACTAGCGGGACGTTACGCGGGCAGTTCTTC.